Listed here are 27 T cell receptor beta chains from one sample, sequenced in a study of T cells in Graves' hyperthyroidism and ophthalmopathy. Amplified regions were TCR beta CDR3 sequences from RNA transcripts. A set of HTBI primers served as the primers for a first-round RT-PCR of the TCR CDR3. MiXCR, applied by TCRdb to the multiplex PCR reads, yields one record per CDR3 protein. The data show a few hundred thousand distinct CDR3 sequences, with roughly an eighth seen just once and 5% to 6% held by the top ten. Material: blood. The receptors stem from a woman aged 18-29 years with Graves' hyperthyroidism.

This clonotype was found a few times. CDR3 region: CASKLGQGKYEQYF. The CDR3, as DNA: TGTGCCAGCAAATTAGGACAGGGTAAATACGAGCAGTACTTC. The gene calls are TRBV27 and TRBJ2-7; 8 nucleotides line up with TRBD1. V was clipped by 7 bases and J by 4 bases; unmatched bases: 9. The CDR3 is made up of 14 amino acids. Germline-derived CDR1 and CDR2 are MNHEY and SMNVEV (reference sequence).

The sample holds a few counts of this clonotype. The genes are TRBV12-3 or TRBV12-4 and TRBJ2-1; 14 positions match TRBD2. With 6 bases clipped from V and 9 bases from J, the junction kept 10 bases outside the gene matches. CDR3 length: 16 residues. The CDR3 DNA sequence: TGTGCCAGCAGCAGGGGACTAGCGGGAGTTGATATTGAGCAGTTCTTC. It codes for CASSRGLAGVDIEQFF.

This clonotype was counted only a few times. A clone one base away is much larger, so this may be a read error. The rearrangement uses TRBV5-1 and TRBJ2-5, with 9 bases aligning to TRBD2. The CDR3 extends over 14 amino acids. Germline-derived CDR1 and CDR2 are SGHRS and YFSETQ. The CDR3 DNA reads as TGCGCCAGCAACTTGCGGGGGGGCTCAGAGACCCAGTACTTC. It specifies CASNLRGGSETQYF.

This clonotype was observed at least ten times. The chain joins TRBV5-5 to TRBJ2-5; 9 nucleotides agree with TRBD2. V shed 4 bases and J 1 base; nucleotides not matched to a gene: 8. The CDR3 extends over 16 amino acids. Germline V gives CDR1 SGHKS, CDR2 YYEKEE (reference sequence). CDR3 bases: TGTGCCAGCAGCCTCGTCCCGACTAGCGGCCAAGAGACCCAGTACTTC. This translates into CASSLVPTSGQETQYF.

The chain has TRBV5-1 and TRBJ1-3, with D possibly being TRBD1 (6 bases). Trimming removed 6 bases at V and 2 bases at J, with 12 bases between. CDR1 is SGHRS, CDR2 YFSETQ, per germline. The CDR3 has 14 residues. CDR3 amino acids: CASNSGQTGNTIYF. The CDR3 nucleotides are TGCGCCAGCAACTCTGGACAGACTGGAAACACCATATATTTT.

A few counts support this clonotype. This rearrangement joins TRBV27 to TRBJ2-1, with TRBD2 as a possible D gene (7 bases). V was shortened by 2 bases and J by 3 bases, with 20 bases between the two germline ends. CDR3 size: 18 residues. The germline gives CDR1 MNHEY, CDR2 SMNVEV (reference sequence). The CDR3 DNA reads as TGTGCCAGCAGTTTAGACAAGAGGGGGGGGCCCCTCTACAATGAGCAGTTCTTC. This sequence encodes CASSLDKRGGPLYNEQFF.

The chain links TRBV9 to TRBJ2-7, with D possibly being TRBD2 (5 bases). The CDR3 covers 15 residues. V dropped 3 bases and J dropped 0 bases, with 13 bases sitting between them. CDR1 is SGDLS and CDR2 is YYNGEE in the germline V gene. CDR3: CASSEGASHSYEQYF. For the CDR3, the DNA is TGTGCCAGCAGCGAGGGAGCCAGCCACTCCTACGAGCAGTACTTC.

This clonotype was seen many times. The chain employs TRBV2 and TRBJ2-2, with 9 bases lining up with TRBD2. V lost 2 bases to trimming and J lost 7 bases; unmatched junction nucleotides: 5. This CDR3 is 15 amino acids long. CDR1 is SNHLY, CDR2 FYNNEI, per germline. CDR3 loop: CASSELAGWGGELFF. CDR3 coding DNA: TGTGCCAGCAGTGAACTAGCGGGGTGGGGCGGGGAGCTGTTTTTT. Full variable domain (outside the CDR3, taken from reference TRBV2 and TRBJ2-2): EPEVTQTPSHQVTQMGQEVILRCVPISNHLYFYWYRQILGQKVEFLVSFYNNEISEKSEIFDDQFSVERPDGSNFTLKIRSTKLEDSAMYFCASSELAGWGGELFFGEGSRLTVL.

The chain recombines TRBV5-1 with TRBJ2-7; D call uncertain. V lost 0 bases, J lost 5 bases, and 27 bases lay in between. CDR1 and CDR2 from the germline V gene are SGHRS and YFSETQ. The CDR3 sequence is 19 residues long. The CDR3 nucleotides read TGCGCCAGCAGCTTGGCCTTACGGAACAGACCCGGTCCTAAGGACGAGCAGTACTTC. Its translation: CASSLALRNRPGPKDEQYF.

This clonotype was observed many times. This chain connects TRBV12-3 or TRBV12-4 to TRBJ2-2; maybe TRBD1 (6 bases). The CDR3 is 16 residues long. Deletions cut 4 bases from V and 5 bases from J, with 17 bases between. CDR3 amino acids: CASSSKTGSLTGELFF. The CDR3 region has the DNA TGTGCCAGCAGTTCTAAAACAGGGTCCCTAACCGGGGAGCTGTTTTTT.

This clonotype was counted ten times or more. A junction end diverges from the germline sequence, so it may reflect a read error. The rearrangement links TRBV28 to TRBJ2-1; 10 bases agree with TRBD2. CDR3 length equals 11 residues. Germline CDR1 is MDHEN and CDR2 is SYDVKM. CDR3: CASRNLAGAIF. The CDR3 DNA sequence: TGTGCCAGCAGAAATCTAGCGGGAGCCATCTTC.

This sequence joins TRBV30 and TRBJ1-1, with no clear D. The CDR3 contains 10 residues. Per germline, CDR1 GTSNPN and CDR2 SVGIG (reference sequence). Here the CDR3 DNA reads TGTGGGGTTTCGGACACTGAAGCTTTCTTT. This sequence encodes CGVSDTEAFF.

This clonotype showed up many times. V usage is TRBV6-6 and J usage is TRBJ2-7; TRBD2 might be the D (5 bases). From germline, CDR1 is MNHNY and CDR2 SVGAGI (reference sequence). The V and J ends lost 2 bases and 4 bases respectively, with 9 bases between them. The CDR3 covers 13 residues. This CDR3 is CASSYEGRYEQYF. CDR3 in DNA: TGTGCCAGCAGTTACGAGGGAAGGTACGAGCAGTACTTC.

In its sample, this clonotype was seen many times. The chain uses TRBV30 and TRBJ1-1; D unclear. The germline V gene encodes CDR1 GTSNPN and CDR2 SVGIG (reference sequence). The germline V and J ends were trimmed by 6 bases and 3 bases, with 8 bases remaining between them. CDR3 length equals 11 residues. In DNA, the CDR3 is TGTGCCTGTGATATTTACACTGAAGCTTTCTTT. Its protein is CACDIYTEAFF.

In its sample, this clonotype was seen many times. CDR3 loop: CAWSRGQKWNEQFF. The CDR3 DNA is TGTGCCTGGAGTCGAGGACAGAAGTGGAATGAGCAGTTCTTC. This rearrangement joins TRBV30 to TRBJ2-1; D might be TRBD1 (6 bases). V lost 2 bases and J lost 7, with 15 bases in between. Per the germline V gene, CDR1 is GTSNPN and CDR2 is SVGIG (reference sequence). The CDR3 sequence is 14 residues long.

Regarding this clonotype: The junction departs from germline at one end; a sequencing error may be responsible. The gene calls are TRBV20-1 and TRBJ2-3; 8 bases agree with TRBD1. Per germline, CDR1 DFQATT and CDR2 SNEGSKA (reference sequence). CDR3 size: 15 residues. In nucleotides, the CDR3 is TGCAGTGCTGGAGACAGGGGACGGGTCACAGATACGCAGTATTTT. The encoded protein is CSAGDRGRVTDTQYF.

This clonotype has ten or more counts. The rearrangement links TRBV28 to TRBJ2-1, with a possible D match to TRBD2 (6 bases). Between the trimmed V and J ends, which lost 2 bases and 2 bases, there was a span of 10 bases. The CDR3 runs 15 residues. Germline V gene sequence: CDR1 MDHEN, CDR2 SYDVKM. The CDR3 DNA reads TGTGCCAGCAGTTTAATAGCGGACCCCTACAATGAGCAGTTCTTC. It encodes CASSLIADPYNEQFF.

This clonotype was observed at least ten times. The genes are TRBV25-1 and TRBJ1-1; TRBD1 agrees at 9 bases. Germline CDR1 reads MGHDK; CDR2 reads SYGVNS. The length of the CDR3 is 15 residues. The junction had 9 bases not matched to a gene; V was cut back by 5 bases and J by 5 bases. As DNA, the CDR3 is TGTGCCAGCAGTTGGCCGGGACAGGGTTCGACTGAAGCTTTCTTT. Translated: CASSWPGQGSTEAFF.

This clonotype was detected many times. This chain links TRBV6-1 with TRBJ1-2; 10 bases line up with TRBD1. Germline V lookup: CDR1 MNHNS, CDR2 SASEGT. V shed 7 bases and J 7 bases; nucleotides not matched to a gene: 9. CDR3 length: 14 amino acids. CDR3 sequence reads: CASTNRQGAPGYTF. CDR3 in DNA: TGTGCCAGCACCAACCGACAGGGGGCGCCTGGCTACACCTTC.

As for this clonotype: A much larger clone lies one base from this, so it may be a read error. V gene TRBV30 combines with J gene TRBJ2-7; D gene ambiguous. Looked up from germline, CDR1 is GTSNPN and CDR2 is SVGIG (reference sequence). This CDR3 spans 14 amino acids. For the CDR3, the DNA is TGTGCCCGGAGTTGGCAGGTATGGTCCTACGAGCAGTACTTC. The encoded protein is CARSWQVWSYEQYF.

This clonotype has more than one count but fewer than ten. This CDR3 reads CASSNGDRGYQETQYF. The CDR3 DNA is TGCGCCAGCAGCAACGGGGACAGGGGCTATCAAGAGACCCAGTACTTC. V gene TRBV5-1 combines with J gene TRBJ2-5; 10 positions agree with TRBD1. The germline gives CDR1 SGHRS, CDR2 YFSETQ. V lost 4 bases to trimming and J lost 2 bases; unmatched junction nucleotides: 8. CDR3 length: 16 amino acids. Full variable domain (rest looked up from reference TRBV5-1 and TRBJ2-5): KAGVTQTPRYLIKTRGQQVTLSCSPISGHRSVSWYQQTPGQGLQFLFEYFSETQRNKGNFPGRFSGRQFSNSRSEMNVSTLELGDSALYLCASSNGDRGYQETQYFGPGTRLLVL.

This chain joins TRBV28 and TRBJ2-2, with a weak D call TRBD2 (7 bases). Germline-derived CDR1 and CDR2 are MDHEN and SYDVKM. V shed 2 bases and J shed 0 bases, with 16 bases lying between them. The CDR3 covers 18 residues. This CDR3 reads CASSLRYRGAPNTGELFF. The CDR3 DNA reads as TGTGCCAGCAGTTTACGGTATCGGGGGGCGCCGAACACCGGGGAGCTGTTTTTT.

V gene TRBV19 combines with J gene TRBJ2-5; 10 bases line up with TRBD2. CDR3 length: 16 residues. V was clipped by 5 bases and J by 2 bases; unmatched bases: 8. Germline V gene data show CDR1 as LNHDA and CDR2 as SQIVND (reference sequence). In DNA form, the CDR3 reads TGTGCCAGTAGTCCCCTAGCGGGAGCTCCGCAAGAGACCCAGTACTTC. Its translation is CASSPLAGAPQETQYF.

This clonotype was counted many times. This chain uses TRBV9 with TRBJ2-6; possibly TRBD2 for D (5 bases). Germline assignment: CDR1 SGDLS and CDR2 YYNGEE. Trimming cost V 0 bases and J 7 bases, with 14 bases left between them. The CDR3 sequence is 16 residues long. The CDR3 nucleotides read TGTGCCAGCAGCGTAGCTGGCGGACTTGGTGCCAACGTCCTGACTTTC. Amino acids: CASSVAGGLGANVLTF.

This clonotype was recorded at least ten times. This sequence joins TRBV4-2 and TRBJ2-3; D possibly corresponds to TRBD2 (5 bases). The V end lost 0 bases, the J end lost 3 bases, and 13 bases lay between the germline ends. This CDR3 comprises 16 residues. Germline CDR1 LGHNA, CDR2 YNFKEQ. The CDR3 DNA follows: TGTGCCAGCAGCCAAGATTACGGCACGGGGACAGATACGCAGTATTTT. Translating gives CASSQDYGTGTDTQYF.

CDR3 loop: CASSLEGSSQPQHF. The CDR3 nucleotides read TGTGCCAGCAGCTTAGAAGGGTCAAGTCAGCCCCAGCATTTT. This chain joins TRBV11-2 and TRBJ1-5; D ambiguous. The germline V and J ends were trimmed by 0 bases and 6 bases, with 9 bases remaining between them. The CDR3 is 14 amino acids. Germline V gives CDR1 SGHAT, CDR2 FQNNGV.

This clonotype has only one observation. V is TRBV19 and J is TRBJ2-1; TRBD1 aligns across 8 bases. This CDR3 has 24 amino acids. CDR1 is LNHDA and CDR2 is SQIVND in the germline V gene (reference sequence). The J segment lost 1 base and the V segment lost 5 bases, leaving 31 bases of the junction unmatched. Here the CDR3 DNA reads TGTGCCAGTAGTCCGCGGGACAGGTTCTGGCTTGATAACGCGGCGGGAAGGTCCTACAATGAGCAGTTCTTC. Translation: CASSPRDRFWLDNAAGRSYNEQFF.